These T cell receptor beta chains were read from a single sample in a study of shared clonotypes between healthy human individuals. Assay used: immunoSEQ multiplex PCR; TCRdb lists only in-frame clones, some missing. The sample records approximately 720,000 clones, about 90% being singletons. Material: naive CD8+ T cells sorted from blood. Receptors were obtained from a man aged 30-40 years in good health. Each CDR3 is given with its conserved first and last residue. The D gene is left open where the match is weak. Clone size appears in some rows only: once, few, many, or a class for an expanded clone.

cdr3_aa: CASSLPGGGSYEQYF
cdr3_nt: TGTGCCAGCAGCTTACCGGGCGGGGGCTCGTACGAGCAGTACTTC
clone_size: -
v_call: TRBV7-2
j_call: TRBJ2-7
d_call: -

cdr3_aa: CASSLGTGMANQPQHF
cdr3_nt: TGTGCCAGCAGCTTGGGGACAGGGATGGCCAATCAGCCCCAGCATTTT
clone_size: -
v_call: TRBV7-9
j_call: TRBJ1-5
d_call: TRBD1

cdr3_aa: CATSRSAGGTDTQYF
cdr3_nt: TGTGCCACCAGCAGATCTGCGGGAGGCACAGATACGCAGTATTTT
clone_size: -
v_call: TRBV15
j_call: TRBJ2-3
d_call: TRBD2

cdr3_aa: CASSVAYGSSYEQYF
cdr3_nt: TGTGCCAGCAGCGTAGCTTACGGCAGCTCCTACGAGCAGTACTTC
clone_size: -
v_call: TRBV9
j_call: TRBJ2-7
d_call: -

cdr3_aa: CASSSGQVSTDTQYF
cdr3_nt: TGTGCCAGCAGCTCGGGACAGGTTAGCACAGATACGCAGTATTTT
clone_size: -
v_call: TRBV7-2
j_call: TRBJ2-3
d_call: TRBD1

cdr3_aa: CASSLYPTSGSAYEQYF
cdr3_nt: TGTGCCAGCAGTCTCTACCCGACTAGCGGGAGTGCCTACGAGCAGTACTTC
clone_size: -
v_call: TRBV28
j_call: TRBJ2-7
d_call: TRBD2

cdr3_aa: CASSLSPGINYGYTF
cdr3_nt: TGTGCCAGCAGTTTATCGCCAGGTATTAACTATGGCTACACCTTC
clone_size: few
v_call: TRBV27
j_call: TRBJ1-2
d_call: -

cdr3_aa: CASSFGLEAGTGDYEQYF
cdr3_nt: TGTGCCAGCAGCTTTGGATTAGAGGCCGGGACAGGGGACTACGAGCAGTACTTC
clone_size: -
v_call: TRBV7-4
j_call: TRBJ2-7
d_call: TRBD1

cdr3_aa: CASSLSGTRNEQFF
cdr3_nt: TGTGCCAGCAGCTTAAGCGGGACGAGGAATGAGCAGTTCTTC
clone_size: -
v_call: TRBV11-2
j_call: TRBJ2-1
d_call: TRBD2

cdr3_aa: CASSLQRYSGANVLTF
cdr3_nt: TGCGCCAGCAGCTTGCAGAGGTACTCTGGGGCCAACGTCCTGACTTTC
clone_size: -
v_call: TRBV5-1
j_call: TRBJ2-6
d_call: -

cdr3_aa: CASSIDRGGSSYNEQFF
cdr3_nt: TGTGCCAGTAGTATAGATCGGGGCGGGAGCTCCTACAATGAGCAGTTCTTC
clone_size: -
v_call: TRBV19
j_call: TRBJ2-1
d_call: TRBD2

cdr3_aa: CASTLTGRGLGYTF
cdr3_nt: TGTGCCAGCACCTTGACAGGGAGAGGTTTGGGCTACACCTTC
clone_size: -
v_call: TRBV11-2
j_call: TRBJ1-2
d_call: TRBD1

cdr3_aa: CASRLTGTEQFF
cdr3_nt: TGTGCCAGCAGGCTAACCGGGACAGAGCAGTTCTTC
clone_size: -
v_call: TRBV7-2
j_call: TRBJ2-1
d_call: -

cdr3_aa: CASSPAVAGWGEQFF
cdr3_nt: TGTGCCAGCAGCCCAGCGGTAGCGGGATGGGGTGAGCAGTTCTTC
clone_size: -
v_call: TRBV7-9
j_call: TRBJ2-1
d_call: TRBD2

cdr3_aa: CATSTDGGVANYGYTF
cdr3_nt: TGTGCCACCAGTACCGACGGGGGGGTTGCGAACTATGGCTACACCTTC
clone_size: -
v_call: TRBV15
j_call: TRBJ1-2
d_call: -

cdr3_aa: CASSLSDSNEQFF
cdr3_nt: TGTGCCAGCAGTTTATCGGACAGCAATGAGCAGTTCTTC
clone_size: -
v_call: TRBV27
j_call: TRBJ2-1
d_call: -